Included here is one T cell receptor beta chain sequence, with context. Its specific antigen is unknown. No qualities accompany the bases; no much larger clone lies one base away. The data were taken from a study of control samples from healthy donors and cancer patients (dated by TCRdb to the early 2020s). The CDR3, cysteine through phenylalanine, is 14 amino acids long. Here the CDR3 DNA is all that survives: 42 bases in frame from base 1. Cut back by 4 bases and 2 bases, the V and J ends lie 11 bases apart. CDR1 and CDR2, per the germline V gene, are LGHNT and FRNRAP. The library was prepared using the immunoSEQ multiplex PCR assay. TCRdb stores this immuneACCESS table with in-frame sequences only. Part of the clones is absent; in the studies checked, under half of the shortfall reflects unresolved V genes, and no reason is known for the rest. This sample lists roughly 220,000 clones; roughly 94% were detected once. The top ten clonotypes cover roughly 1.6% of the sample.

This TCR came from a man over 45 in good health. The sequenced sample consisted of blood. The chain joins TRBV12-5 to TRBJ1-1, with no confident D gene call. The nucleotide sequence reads TGTGCTAGTGGTTCGTCAACCCAAAACACTGAAGCTTTCTTT. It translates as CASGSSTQNTEAFF.